The 24 T cell receptor beta chains reported below all come from one sample, sequenced in a study of T cell clonality in common variable immunodeficiency. Study-level points and caveats: Reportedly, TCR beta sequences from common variable immunodeficiency showed fewer deletions and N-nucleotide insertions.

Their antigens are not known. Measured with immunoSEQ multiplex PCR; TCRdb has only the in-frame clones, and not every one. The sample holds 20,000 to 30,000 clones, and no clone turns up only once. The sample was peripheral blood mononuclear cells. Every receptor here comes from a human donor with common variable immunodeficiency.

Concerning this clone itself: The missing CDR3 end, 3 residues past where the read stops, is filled in from the germline J gene. This chain connects TRBV6-2 or TRBV6-3 to TRBJ2-5; tentatively, D is TRBD2 (5 bases). V lost 6 bases and J 1 base, leaving 18 bases between the germline ends. Germline lookup yields CDR1 MNHEY and CDR2 SVGEGT. The length of the CDR3 is 16 residues. CDR3 region: CASRAVGGPSQETQYF. The DNA read from the CDR3 is TGTGCCAGCAGGGCCGTAGGCGGGCCCAGCCAAGAGACC.

This clone was picked up a small number of times. The CDR3 extends 3 residues past the end of the read, so its final part is completed from the germline J gene. V usage is TRBV7-9 and J usage is TRBJ2-2, with 8 nucleotides matching TRBD2. The CDR3 spans 15 residues. V shed 6 bases, J shed 7 bases, and the junction held 10 bases outside the gene matches. The germline V gene has CDR1 SEHNR and CDR2 FQNEAQ (reference sequence). CDR3 bases read: TGTGCCAGCAGTGCCCGGGGGGGGCTGAGCGGGGAG. Translation gives CASSARGGLSGE. The entire CDR3 protein is CASSARGGLSGELFF.

This clone showed up just a few times. The read terminates 3 residues before the CDR3 end, so the remaining end is supplied by the germline J gene. This chain links TRBV2 with TRBJ1-2; maybe TRBD1 (6 bases). This CDR3 is built from 14 residues. Trimming shortened V by 4 bases and J by 2 bases, and 11 bases separated the two germline ends. Looked up from germline, CDR1 is SNHLY and CDR2 is FYNNEI. The CDR3 loop is CASSGRQENYGYTF. CDR3 bases read: TGTGCCAGCAGTGGAAGACAGGAGAACTATGGC.

About this clone: The read terminates 3 residues before the CDR3 end, so the remaining end is supplied by the germline J gene. The gene calls are TRBV7-9 and TRBJ1-2, with TRBD1 as a possible D gene (5 bases). Germline CDR1 is SEHNR and CDR2 is FQNEAQ (reference sequence). The CDR3 contains 14 residues. V was trimmed by 5 bases and J by 5 bases, leaving 15 bases between them. The CDR3 sequence: CASSPQVLGYGYTF. The CDR3 bases that were read are TGTGCCAGCAGCCCACAGGTCTTAGGGTATGGC.

This clone appeared a few times. The read falls 3 residues short of the CDR3 end, and the missing part is taken from the germline J gene. The chain links TRBV7-3 to TRBJ2-5; TRBD1 is a possible D gene (6 bases). Germline V gene sequence: CDR1 SGHTA, CDR2 FQGTGA. This CDR3 is built from 14 residues. Trimming removed 2 bases at V and 5 bases at J, with 12 bases between. Partial CDR3 DNA: TGTGCCAGCAGCTTACAGGGGTCTAGTGAGACC. It specifies CASSLQGSSET. Given in full, the CDR3 is CASSLQGSSETQYF.

This clone has at least ten counts. The DNA ends 3 residues before the CDR3 does, and the rest of the CDR3 is filled in from the germline J gene. The genes are TRBV6-1 and TRBJ1-1; D may be TRBD1 (5 bases). CDR3 length: 15 residues. The germline V and J ends were trimmed by 4 bases and 1 base, with 13 bases remaining between them. Germline V gene lookup returns CDR1 MNHNS and CDR2 SASEGT. The DNA read from the CDR3 is TGTGCCAGCAGTGCTCTATGGCAGGGGAACACTGAA. The encoded protein is CASSALWQGNTE. The full-length CDR3 reads as CASSALWQGNTEAFF.

There are a few counts of this clone. The missing CDR3 end, 3 residues past where the read stops, is filled in from the germline J gene. V is TRBV30 and J is TRBJ1-1; a possible D gene is TRBD1 (6 bases). This CDR3 is built from 14 residues. Trimming shortened V by 4 bases and J by 2 bases, and 14 bases separated the two germline ends. CDR1 is GTSNPN and CDR2 is SVGIG in the germline V gene (reference sequence). The covered CDR3 bases are TGTGCCTGGAAGGTACCGACAGGCAACACTGAA. The encoded protein is CAWKVPTGNTE. The full CDR3 protein is CAWKVPTGNTEAFF.

This clone occurred many times. The read terminates 3 residues before the CDR3 end, so the remaining end is supplied by the germline J gene. The V and J genes are TRBV2 and TRBJ2-1; tentative D call: TRBD1 (6 bases). The V gene lost 8 bases and the J gene lost 6 bases, with 17 bases spanning the gap. The germline gives CDR1 SNHLY, CDR2 FYNNEI. This CDR3 region has 14 residues. Incomplete CDR3 DNA: TGTGCCAGCTTAGGGGGAGATAGACCCAATGAG. This gives the protein CASLGGDRPNE. The full CDR3 sequence reads CASLGGDRPNEQFF.

This clone appeared a few times. The read ends 3 residues early relative to the CDR3; the germline J gene fills the gap. This chain uses TRBV7-9 with TRBJ2-1, with 8 bases lining up with TRBD1. CDR3 length: 15 residues. Looked up from germline, CDR1 is SEHNR and CDR2 is FQNEAQ (reference sequence). V shed 5 bases and J 7 bases; nucleotides not matched to a gene: 10. Partial CDR3 DNA: TGTGCCAGCAGCGACGGTCGACAGGGGAAAAATGAG. Translating gives CASSDGRQGKNE. The CDR3 as a whole reads CASSDGRQGKNEQFF.

Concerning this clone: The sequenced fragment ends 3 residues before the CDR3 boundary, so the rest is inferred from the germline J gene. V is TRBV19 and J is TRBJ1-5; D uncertain. Germline V gives CDR1 LNHDA, CDR2 SQIVND (reference sequence). Trimming cost V 0 bases and J 5 bases, with 8 bases left between them. The CDR3 loop spans 14 amino acids. CDR3 amino acids: CASSIDRSDQPQHF. The CDR3 bases that were read are TGTGCCAGTAGTATAGATCGGTCGGATCAGCCC.

This clone was seen more than once but under ten times. The CDR3 extends 3 residues past the end of the read, so its final part is completed from the germline J gene. The chain uses TRBV19 and TRBJ1-1; D is unresolved. This CDR3 contains 15 residues. Germline CDR1 is LNHDA and CDR2 is SQIVND (reference sequence). V lost 6 bases and J 1 base, leaving 15 bases between the germline ends. The CDR3 spells CASSPSGSPNTEAFF. The sequenced part of the CDR3 DNA is TGTGCCAGTAGCCCCTCGGGGAGCCCGAACACTGAA.

Of note for this clone: Read data end 3 residues before the CDR3 end; the end is taken from the germline J gene. The rearrangement links TRBV19 to TRBJ1-2; D might be TRBD1 (5 bases). The CDR3 covers 13 residues. Deletions cut 4 bases from V and 4 bases from J, with 10 bases between. CDR1 LNHDA and CDR2 SQIVND come from the germline V gene (reference sequence). Partial CDR3 DNA: TGTGCCAGTAGTACCGACAGTTCCTATGGC. It encodes CASSTDSSYG. The full CDR3 sequence reads CASSTDSSYGYTF.

About this clone itself: The CDR3 end lies 3 residues beyond the end of the read and is filled in from the germline J gene. This chain links TRBV10-2 with TRBJ2-7; maybe TRBD2 (6 bases). V was shortened by 3 bases and J by 5 bases, with 14 bases between the two germline ends. Germline V gene lookup returns CDR1 WSHSY and CDR2 SAAADI. The CDR3 spans 14 residues. CDR3 amino acids: CASSERRGRDEQYF. Partial CDR3 DNA: TGCGCCAGCAGTGAAAGGAGGGGCCGGGACGAG.

The sample holds many counts of this clone. The CDR3: CASSGQGVKKLFF. Partial CDR3 DNA: TGTGCCAGTAGTGGCCAGGGGGTCAAAAAA. The chain couples TRBV19 to TRBJ1-4; the match to TRBD1 covers 7 bases. The CDR3 extends 3 residues past the end of the read, so its final part is completed from the germline J gene. The CDR3 is 13 residues long. Germline trimming cut 5 bases from V and 9 bases from J; bases unmatched to any gene: 6. In germline, CDR1 is LNHDA, CDR2 SQIVND (reference sequence).

This clone was picked up many times. The CDR3 extends 3 residues past the end of the read, so its final part is completed from the germline J gene. This rearrangement joins TRBV7-2 to TRBJ2-1; 10 positions agree with TRBD2. This CDR3 is built from 17 residues. V lost 0 bases and J lost 9; bases outside the gene matches: 11. Germline V CDR1 and CDR2: SGHTA, FQGNSA. CDR3 DNA, as far as it was read: TGTGCCAGCAGCTTAGCGCTAGCGGGAGCCGTTTCTCGTGAG. Protein sequence: CASSLALAGAVSRE. The full CDR3 sequence reads CASSLALAGAVSREQFF.

Details on this clone: The DNA ends 3 residues before the CDR3 does, and the rest of the CDR3 is filled in from the germline J gene. The genes are TRBV5-6 and TRBJ1-2; D is unresolved. The CDR3 length is 12 residues. CDR1 is SGHDT and CDR2 is YYEEEE in the germline V gene. CDR3 sequence reads: CASTTVRKGYTF. The sequenced CDR3 bases are TGTGCCAGCACCACGGTTAGAAAGGGC. Filled out from reference TRBV5-6 and TRBJ1-2, the complete variable domain reads DAGVTQSPTHLIKTRGQQVTLRCSPKSGHDTVSWYQQALGQGPQFIFQYYEEEERQRGNFPDRFSGHQFPNYSSELNVNALLLGDSALYLCASTTVRKGYTFGSGTRLTVV.

This clone was seen more than once but under ten times. From the germline J gene comes the end of the CDR3, since the read stops 3 residues before it. The genes are TRBV2 and TRBJ2-2; 8 bases agree with TRBD2. Looked up from germline, CDR1 is SNHLY and CDR2 is FYNNEI. This CDR3 has 14 residues. Germline trimming cut 6 bases from V and 7 bases from J; bases unmatched to any gene: 7. The CDR3 protein is CASRGLVRVGELFF. The DNA read from the CDR3 is TGTGCCAGCAGGGGACTAGTAAGGGTCGGGGAG.

Concerning this clone itself: The DNA ends 3 residues before the CDR3 does, and the rest of the CDR3 is filled in from the germline J gene. The J gene is TRBJ1-5, the V gene TRBV6-2 or TRBV6-3; D is possibly TRBD1 (5 bases). The CDR3 is 14 amino acids. The ends were cut back, 7 bases at V and 1 base at J, with 11 bases in the middle. Germline assignment: CDR1 MNHEY and CDR2 SVGEGT. The CDR3 region is CASTAAGSNQPQHF. The sequenced CDR3 bases are TGTGCCAGCACCGCCGCAGGGAGCAATCAGCCC.

This clone was found many times. The read falls 3 residues short of the CDR3 end, and the missing part is taken from the germline J gene. V usage is TRBV13 and J usage is TRBJ2-3; tentatively, D is TRBD2 (5 bases). Germline V lookup: CDR1 PRHDT, CDR2 FYEKMQ (reference sequence). The CDR3 length is 14 residues. V dropped 4 bases and J dropped 8 bases, with 16 bases sitting between them. The CDR3 region is CASSSSSTSPTQYF. The covered CDR3 bases are TGTGCCAGCAGCTCCTCTTCTACTAGTCCTACG.

This clone has ten or more counts. The read ends 3 residues shy of where the CDR3 ends; the end is completed using the germline J gene. The chain recombines TRBV20-1 with TRBJ1-1; 7 bases align to TRBD1. V lost 4 bases, J lost 4 bases, and 6 bases stayed unmatched. Germline V gives CDR1 DFQATT, CDR2 SNEGSKA (reference sequence). This CDR3 is built from 13 residues. The sequenced part of the CDR3 DNA is TGCAGTGCTATCCGACAGGGTGGCACTGAA. Translating gives CSAIRQGGTE. The full CDR3 reads CSAIRQGGTEAFF.

Remarks on this clone: The CDR3 end falls 3 residues outside the read, so it is completed with the germline J gene. This chain links TRBV18 with TRBJ1-3, with 7 positions matching TRBD1. This CDR3 spans 18 amino acids. Germline loops: CDR1 KGHSH, CDR2 LQKENI. With 2 bases clipped from V and 1 base from J, the junction kept 11 bases outside the gene matches. The CDR3 sequence is CASSPNPEQGQSGNTIYF. CDR3 bases read: TGTGCCAGCTCACCAAACCCGGAACAGGGGCAGTCTGGAAACACC. The full variable domain, rest sourced from reference TRBV18 and TRBJ1-3, is NAGVMQNPRHLVRRRGQEARLRCSPMKGHSHVYWYRQLPEEGLKFMVYLQKENIIDESGMPKERFSAEFPKEGPSILRIQQVVRGDSAAYFCASSPNPEQGQSGNTIYFGEGSWLTVV.

This clone was counted many times. The DNA ends 3 residues before the CDR3 does, and the rest of the CDR3 is filled in from the germline J gene. The chain is built from TRBV7-2 and TRBJ2-3, with TRBD1 as a possible D gene (6 bases). The CDR3 length is 12 residues. V lost 3 bases, J lost 8 bases, and 9 bases lay in between. CDR1 SGHTA and CDR2 FQGNSA come from the germline V gene. The CDR3 loop is CASSFTGLTQYF. The CDR3 bases that were read are TGTGCCAGCAGCTTCACAGGGCTTACG.

About this clone itself: The CDR3 is cut off 3 residues early in the read; its end comes from the germline J gene. The rearrangement links TRBV2 to TRBJ2-1; 8 bases fit TRBD2. V was clipped by 3 bases and J by 6 bases; unmatched bases: 16. Germline V gene data show CDR1 as SNHLY and CDR2 as FYNNEI. The CDR3 extends over 18 amino acids. The sequenced CDR3 bases are TGTGCCAGCAGTGACGCGGTCGGCGGGAGGACCTCTCTCAATGAG. Its translation is CASSDAVGGRTSLNE. In full, the CDR3 is CASSDAVGGRTSLNEQFF.

By sample fraction, this clone is medium-sized. From the germline J gene comes the end of the CDR3, since the read stops 3 residues before it. The J gene is TRBJ1-1, the V gene TRBV14, with 9 nucleotides matching TRBD1. This CDR3 is built from 16 residues. Germline values: CDR1 SGHDN, CDR2 FVKESK. Trimming at V came to 4 bases and at J to 0 bases, leaving 6 bases not matched to a gene. CDR3 DNA (partial): TGTGCCAGCAGCCCAGGACAGGGGCGGGTGAACACTGAA. Protein product: CASSPGQGRVNTE. The complete CDR3 protein is CASSPGQGRVNTEAFF.